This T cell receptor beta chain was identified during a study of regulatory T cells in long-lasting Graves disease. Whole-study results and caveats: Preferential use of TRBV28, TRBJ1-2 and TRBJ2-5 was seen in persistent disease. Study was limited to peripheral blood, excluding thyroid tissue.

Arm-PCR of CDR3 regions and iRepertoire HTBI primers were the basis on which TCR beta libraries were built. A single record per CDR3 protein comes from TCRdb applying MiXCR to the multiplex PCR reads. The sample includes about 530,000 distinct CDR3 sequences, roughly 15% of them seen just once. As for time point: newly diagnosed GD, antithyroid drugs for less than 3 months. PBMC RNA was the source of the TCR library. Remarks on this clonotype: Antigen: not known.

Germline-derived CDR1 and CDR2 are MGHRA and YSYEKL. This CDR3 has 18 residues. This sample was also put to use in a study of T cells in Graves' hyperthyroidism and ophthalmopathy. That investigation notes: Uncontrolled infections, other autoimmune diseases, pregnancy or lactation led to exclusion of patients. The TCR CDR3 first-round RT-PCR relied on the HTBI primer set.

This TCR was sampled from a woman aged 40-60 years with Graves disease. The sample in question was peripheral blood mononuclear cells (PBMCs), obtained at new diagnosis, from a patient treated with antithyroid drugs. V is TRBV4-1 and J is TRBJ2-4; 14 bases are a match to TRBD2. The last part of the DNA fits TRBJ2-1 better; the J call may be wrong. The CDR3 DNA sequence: TGCGCCAGCAGCCAAGTCCAGCCCGGGACTAGCGGGGGCTTAGGGCAGTTCTTC. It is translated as CASSQVQPGTSGGLGQFF.